Reported below is one T cell receptor (beta chain). The method was immunoSEQ multiplex PCR; TCRdb's version includes in-frame clones alone and lacks a portion of them. The sample shows about 520,000 clones, 78% of them seen only once. Per the germline V gene, CDR1 is LNHNV and CDR2 is YYDKDF (reference sequence). The length of the CDR3 is 18 residues. Losses at the gene ends were 0 bases for V and 10 bases for J; bases not matched to a gene: 18. This entry belongs to a study of shared clonotypes between healthy human individuals. The V and J genes are TRBV15 and TRBJ2-1; 7 positions agree with TRBD2. The receptor's source is a woman aged 40 to 50 in good health. Some clones in this sample may be carry-over from other donors' samples. What was sequenced was PBMCs. CDR3 sequence (DNA): TGTGCCACCAGCAGAGATCGGCGGAGCGGGACCGGGAAGACGGAGCAGTTCTTC. Protein sequence: CATSRDRRSGTGKTEQFF.